This T cell receptor beta chain was documented in a study of blood T cell repertoires in COVID-19. Study-level background: Sources were T cells, B-cell-depleted T cells, or PBMCs; the material itself was cDNA or gDNA.

V shed 5 bases and J 5 bases; nucleotides not matched to a gene: 3. Per the germline V gene, CDR1 is WNHNN and CDR2 is SYGVQD (reference sequence). This CDR3 is 14 amino acids long. Participants were aged about 18 to 100 years from about two dozen US areas. A PCR-confirmed or clinician-diagnosed COVID-19 case had contacted exposed participants within 2 weeks of entry. Data came from immunoSEQ multiplex PCR; TCRdb stores just in-frame clones and leaves some out. This table has 250,000 to 400,000 clones, roughly 85% appearing once. The V gene is TRBV10-1, the J gene TRBJ2-1; TRBD2 matches at 10 bases. The sequencing input was PBMCs or T cells enriched from blood (not recorded which). This TCR was recovered from a woman aged 25 to 39 who had been exposed to COVID-19. The CDR3 is CASSLSGGDNEQFF. The CDR3 DNA reads as TGCGCCAGCAGTCTCAGCGGGGGGGACAATGAGCAGTTCTTC.